The 26 T cell receptor beta chains reported below all come from one sample, sequenced in a study of blood T cells in healthy people across ages. For the second PCR, which ran for about 7 to 11 cycles, a sample-barcoded 5' primer and a J-beta primer mix were used. MiXCR, run by TCRdb on the 5' RACE reads, gives a single entry per CDR3 protein. The data show over 1,500,000 distinct CDR3 sequences, just under 50% seen once. The specimen sequenced was blood. The receptor source for this set is a woman aged 40-49 years in good health.

In its sample, this clonotype was seen a few times. This sequence joins TRBV20-1 and TRBJ2-5; 12 bases are a match to TRBD2. The CDR3 is 14 residues long. V was pared by 1 base and J by 4 bases, with 1 base of the junction left unmatched. CDR1 is DFQATT, CDR2 SNEGSKA, per germline (reference sequence). CDR3 coding DNA: TGCAGTGCTAGAGTACTAGCGGGGGGAGAGACCCAGTACTTC. Its translation is CSARVLAGGETQYF.

The genes are TRBV12-3 or TRBV12-4 and TRBJ2-3; 8 bases are a match to TRBD1. The junction had 6 bases not matched to a gene; V was cut back by 6 bases and J by 4 bases. The length of the CDR3 is 14 residues. The CDR3 DNA is TGTGCCAGCAGCAGGGACAGGTTGGCAGATACGCAGTATTTT. Its protein product is CASSRDRLADTQYF.

This clonotype was observed a few times. The gene calls are TRBV29-1 and TRBJ2-7; maybe TRBD1 (6 bases). The CDR3 is 15 amino acids. Germline V gives CDR1 SQVTM, CDR2 ANQGSEA. Trimming took off 0 bases at V and 6 bases at J, with 18 bases between the two ends. This CDR3 is CSVEDPRGVPAEQYF. The CDR3, as DNA: TGCAGCGTTGAAGATCCCAGGGGAGTGCCCGCCGAGCAGTACTTC.

The sample holds a few counts of this clonotype. V gene TRBV20-1 combines with J gene TRBJ2-5, with D unclear. V lost 2 bases and J 1 base, leaving 26 bases between the germline ends. The germline CDR1 and CDR2 sequences are DFQATT and SNEGSKA (reference sequence). The CDR3 totals 19 residues. This chain's CDR3 is CSARWFKRRAEQLQETQYF. CDR3 sequence (DNA): TGCAGTGCTAGATGGTTCAAACGTAGGGCAGAACAACTCCAAGAGACCCAGTACTTC.

The chain recombines TRBV9 with TRBJ1-2; 8 positions match TRBD1. The CDR3 loop spans 13 amino acids. V was pared by 3 bases and J by 8 bases, with 6 bases of the junction left unmatched. Germline CDR1 SGDLS, CDR2 YYNGEE. DNA for the CDR3: TGTGCCAGCAGCGCATCGACAGGGGTCGGCTACACCTTC. This encodes CASSASTGVGYTF.

The chain couples TRBV7-6 to TRBJ2-1; 8 nucleotides agree with TRBD2. CDR3 length: 16 amino acids. V dropped 0 bases and J dropped 5; count of bases not matched to a gene: 6. In germline, CDR1 is SGHVS, CDR2 FNYEAQ. CDR3: CASSLASAGGHNEQFF. CDR3 nucleotide sequence: TGTGCCAGCAGCTTAGCTAGCGCGGGGGGTCACAATGAGCAGTTCTTC.

This clonotype was seen a single time. CDR3 protein: CASSLGTGQLGDEQFF. The CDR3 nucleotides are TGCGCCAGCAGCTTGGGAACGGGACAGTTAGGGGATGAGCAGTTCTTC. The chain carries TRBV5-1 and TRBJ2-1, with 7 bases lining up with TRBD1. The V segment lost 0 bases and the J segment 8 bases; nucleotides outside the gene matches: 11. Germline CDR1 is SGHRS and CDR2 is YFSETQ. This CDR3 is 16 amino acids long.

This clonotype was detected a few times. The rearrangement uses TRBV7-9 and TRBJ2-6; weak D call: TRBD1 (5 bases). Per the germline V gene, CDR1 is SEHNR and CDR2 is FQNEAQ (reference sequence). Trimming stripped 5 bases from V and 0 bases from J, with 17 bases between. CDR3 size: 18 residues. The CDR3 DNA sequence: TGTGCCAGCAGCAAGCCGACAGACCTAACCTCTGGGGCCAACGTCCTGACTTTC. Translated, it gives CASSKPTDLTSGANVLTF.

This clonotype has at least ten counts. The chain recombines TRBV7-9 with TRBJ2-1; a weak D match, TRBD1 (5 bases). V was clipped by 0 bases and J by 4 bases, with 10 bases between them. From germline, CDR1 is SEHNR and CDR2 FQNEAQ (reference sequence). This CDR3 is built from 15 residues. This chain's CDR3 is CASSLAQGAYNEQFF. As DNA, the CDR3 is TGTGCCAGCAGCTTAGCCCAGGGTGCTTACAATGAGCAGTTCTTC.

The rearrangement uses TRBV7-2 and TRBJ1-2; unclear D gene. V was cut by 5 bases and J by 4 bases, with 17 bases left in between. CDR3 length: 15 residues. The germline V gene encodes CDR1 SGHTA and CDR2 FQGNSA. CDR3 protein: CASSPRTSIGYGYTF. The DNA for the CDR3 is TGTGCCAGCAGCCCCAGGACCTCTATTGGCTATGGCTACACCTTC.

The chain links TRBV5-1 to TRBJ2-1; perhaps TRBD1 as D (5 bases). CDR3 length equals 12 residues. From germline, CDR1 is SGHRS and CDR2 YFSETQ. V was clipped by 4 bases and J by 12 bases, with 14 bases between them. In DNA, the CDR3 is TGCGCCAGCAGCATGGACACGCAAGGGCAGTTCTTC. As protein: CASSMDTQGQFF. Combining the CDR3 with reference TRBV5-1 and TRBJ2-1 gives the whole variable domain KAGVTQTPRYLIKTRGQQVTLSCSPISGHRSVSWYQQTPGQGLQFLFEYFSETQRNKGNFPGRFSGRQFSNSRSEMNVSTLELGDSALYLCASSMDTQGQFFGPGTRLTVL.

The J gene is TRBJ1-5, the V gene TRBV5-6, with 10 bases matching TRBD1. Germline V CDR1 and CDR2: SGHDT, YYEEEE. Trimming cost V 3 bases and J 6 bases; bases outside gene matches: 3. This CDR3 is built from 14 residues. CDR3 DNA: TGTGCCAGCAGCTGGGGACAGGGGAGTCAGCCCCAGCATTTT. Its translation: CASSWGQGSQPQHF.

This clonotype has more than one count but fewer than ten. This CDR3 reads CASSYVGRTYEQYF. The DNA for the CDR3 is TGTGCCAGCAGTTACGTGGGGCGAACCTACGAGCAGTACTTC. The chain links TRBV6-6 to TRBJ2-7; D is perhaps TRBD1 (5 bases). The V end was cut by 2 bases, the J end by 2 bases, with 10 bases between. The CDR3 runs 14 residues. CDR1 and CDR2 from the germline V gene are MNHNY and SVGAGI (reference sequence).

This clonotype was recorded a few times. The chain employs TRBV29-1 and TRBJ2-1; TRBD2 agrees at 11 bases. After removal of 7 bases from V and 4 bases from J, the junction contained 9 bases not matched to a gene. CDR1 SQVTM and CDR2 ANQGSEA come from the germline V gene. The CDR3 is 15 residues long. CDR3 in DNA: TGCAGCGCCACCACGACTAGCGGGGTATACAATGAGCAGTTCTTC. This translates into CSATTTSGVYNEQFF.

The genes are TRBV5-1 and TRBJ1-4, with D tentatively TRBD1 (6 bases). The V end lost 2 bases, the J end lost 7 bases, and 12 bases lay between the germline ends. Germline V gene data show CDR1 as SGHRS and CDR2 as YFSETQ. The CDR3 covers 14 residues. This chain's CDR3 is CASSLQGEGEKLFF. CDR3 bases: TGCGCCAGCAGCTTACAGGGTGAAGGTGAAAAACTGTTTTTT.

The CDR3 bases are TGTGCCAGCAGTTTTCTCGTCTATGGCTACACCTTC. This translates into CASSFLVYGYTF. The chain recombines TRBV6-6 with TRBJ1-2; D is unclear. This CDR3 is 12 amino acids long. The V end was cut by 4 bases, the J end by 4 bases, with 7 bases between. Germline V gives CDR1 MNHNY, CDR2 SVGAGI (reference sequence).

This clonotype was detected many times. This rearrangement joins TRBV7-2 to TRBJ2-1; D is undetermined. Germline-derived CDR1 and CDR2 are SGHTA and FQGNSA. Deletions cut 0 bases from V and 4 bases from J, with 4 bases between. This CDR3 contains 13 residues. The CDR3 DNA is TGTGCCAGCAGCTTAGCGCGGTACAATGAGCAGTTCTTC. Amino acids: CASSLARYNEQFF.

V is TRBV7-9 and J is TRBJ2-7; D may be TRBD1 (6 bases). The CDR3 is made up of 13 amino acids. V was shortened by 5 bases and J by 6 bases, with 14 bases between the two germline ends. Looked up from germline, CDR1 is SEHNR and CDR2 is FQNEAQ (reference sequence). The CDR3 loop is CASSDYREGEQYF. The DNA for the CDR3 is TGTGCCAGCAGCGATTACAGGGAAGGCGAGCAGTACTTC.

This clonotype was recorded many times. The chain is built from TRBV29-1 and TRBJ2-3; possibly TRBD1 for D (5 bases). The V gene lost 1 base and the J gene lost 1 base, with 6 bases spanning the gap. Per germline, CDR1 SQVTM and CDR2 ANQGSEA. This CDR3 has 13 amino acids. The chain's CDR3 is CSVEGQRTDTQYF. Written as DNA, the CDR3 is TGCAGCGTTGAAGGACAGCGCACAGATACGCAGTATTTT.

The gene calls are TRBV12-3 or TRBV12-4 and TRBJ2-3; 7 nucleotides match TRBD2. The CDR3 length is 15 residues. Germline trimming cut 6 bases from V and 6 bases from J; bases unmatched to any gene: 12. Here the CDR3 DNA reads TGTGCCAGCAGCCCAGCGGGGCCCGCATGGGATACGCAGTATTTT. Translated, it gives CASSPAGPAWDTQYF.

The V call is TRBV15, the J call TRBJ2-1; no firm D call. CDR3 length equals 13 residues. V gave up 0 bases and J gave up 10 bases, with 10 bases separating them. Germline V gene lookup returns CDR1 LNHNV and CDR2 YYDKDF (reference sequence). CDR3 DNA sequence: TGTGCCACCAGCAGAGAACGTATCGCGGAGCAGTTCTTC. Protein sequence: CATSRERIAEQFF.

The rearrangement uses TRBV7-2 and TRBJ2-7; 9 bases are a match to TRBD2. V shed 6 bases and J 6 bases; nucleotides not matched to a gene: 6. The CDR3 length is 13 residues. The germline CDR1 and CDR2 sequences are SGHTA and FQGNSA. CDR3 loop: CASSTGTSSEQYF. For the CDR3, the DNA is TGTGCCAGCAGTACCGGGACTAGCAGCGAGCAGTACTTC. The full variable domain, with the rest looked up from reference TRBV7-2 and TRBJ2-7, is GAGVSQSPSNKVTEKGKDVELRCDPISGHTALYWYRQSLGQGLEFLIYFQGNSAPDKSGLPSDRFSAERTGGSVSTLTIQRTQQEDSAVYLCASSTGTSSEQYFGPGTRLTVT.

As for this clonotype: At one end, the junction sequence differs from germline, possibly due to a read error. The rearrangement links TRBV6-7 to TRBJ2-4; D is possibly TRBD1 (5 bases). TRBV6-7 is labeled an ORF, and its function is uncertain. The CDR3 runs 11 residues. CDR3 nucleotide sequence: TGTGCTAGCAGACCAGGGAACATTCAGTACTTC. Its translation is CASRPGNIQYF.

The V and J genes are TRBV3-1 and TRBJ2-5, with 8 bases lining up with TRBD1. Losses at the gene ends were 2 bases for V and 4 bases for J; bases not matched to a gene: 9. CDR1 is LGHDT and CDR2 is YNNKEL in the germline V gene (reference sequence). The CDR3 is 16 amino acids. The CDR3 spells CASSQTRGQGTETQYF. For the CDR3, the DNA is TGTGCCAGCAGCCAAACCCGCGGACAGGGAACAGAGACCCAGTACTTC.

The V call is TRBV7-2, the J call TRBJ2-4, with D unclear. The J call is in doubt because the DNA end fits TRBJ2-7 better. Germline CDR1 SGHTA, CDR2 FQGNSA. This CDR3 has 16 residues. CDR3 protein: CASSLAGVKGSNEQYF. For the CDR3, the DNA is TGTGCCAGCAGCTTAGCTGGGGTAAAGGGATCGAACGAGCAGTACTTC.

The rearrangement joins TRBV6-1 to TRBJ2-5; TRBD2 agrees at 12 bases. The germline V gene has CDR1 MNHNS and CDR2 SASEGT. Trimming removed 6 bases from V and 1 base from J; junction bases left unmatched: 6. This CDR3 is built from 16 residues. The DNA for the CDR3 is TGTGCCAGCAGGCGCGCACTAGCGGGAGGCCAAGAGACCCAGTACTTC. Translating gives CASRRALAGGQETQYF.